This TCR beta chain was sequenced in a study of blood T cells in healthy people across ages. The CDR3 is 16 residues long. CDR1 is MGHRA and CDR2 is YSYEKL in the germline V gene. V shed 3 bases and J shed 10 bases, with 21 bases lying between them. PCR was performed a second time for roughly 7 to 11 cycles using a sample-barcoded 5' primer and a J-beta primer mix. TCRdb redid the calling of the 5' RACE reads with MiXCR, one entry per CDR3 protein. The table records 750,000 to 850,000 distinct CDR3 sequences, 25% of them present only once. This sample also belongs to another study, concerning T cells of mothers and their children.

The sequenced sample was blood. The chain employs TRBV4-1 and TRBJ2-2; D is possibly TRBD1 (6 bases). The TCR was taken from a boy younger than 18 in good health. Here the CDR3 reads CASSQGAVVQLSELFF. In nucleotides, the CDR3 is TGCGCCAGCAGCCAGGGGGCCGTTGTACAGCTATCGGAGCTGTTTTTT.